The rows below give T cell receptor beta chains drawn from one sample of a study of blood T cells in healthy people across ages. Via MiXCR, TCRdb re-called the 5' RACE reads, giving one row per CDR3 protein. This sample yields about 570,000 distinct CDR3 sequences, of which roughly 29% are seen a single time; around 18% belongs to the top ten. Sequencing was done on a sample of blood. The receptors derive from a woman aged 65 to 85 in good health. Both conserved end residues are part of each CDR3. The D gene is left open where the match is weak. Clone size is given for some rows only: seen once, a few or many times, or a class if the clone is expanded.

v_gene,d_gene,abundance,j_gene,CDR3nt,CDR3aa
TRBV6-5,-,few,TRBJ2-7,TGTGCCAGCAGTAGGCGGGGACAGCTCTACGAGCAGTACTTC,CASSRRGQLYEQYF
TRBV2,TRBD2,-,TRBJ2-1,TGTGCCAGCTCCACTAGCGGGGCCCGTTACAATGAGCAGTTCTTC,CASSTSGARYNEQFF
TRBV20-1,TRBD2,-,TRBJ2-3,TGCAGTGCTAGAGATCTCTCTAGCGGGGGGGCAGATACGCAGTATTTT,CSARDLSSGGADTQYF
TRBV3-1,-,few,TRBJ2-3,TGTGCCAGCAGCCAAGAAGCTAGCACAGATACGCAGTATTTT,CASSQEASTDTQYF
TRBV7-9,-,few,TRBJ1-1,TGTGCCAGCAGTCGGGGGGGGCTTGGCACTGAAGCTTTCTTT,CASSRGGLGTEAFF
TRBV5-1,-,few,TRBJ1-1,TGCGCCAGCAAGGGGGAGTTGAACACTGGAGCTTTCTTT,CASKGELNTGAFF
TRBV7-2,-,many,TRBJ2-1,TGTGCCAGCAGCTCCGCGGGGTCAATATACAATGAGCAGTTCTTC,CASSSAGSIYNEQFF
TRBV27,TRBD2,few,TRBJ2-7,TGTGCCAGCAGCCTATTGGCTAGCGGGGCTACCTACGAGCAGTACTTC,CASSLLASGATYEQYF
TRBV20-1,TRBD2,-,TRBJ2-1,TGCAGTGCTATAAGACTAGCGGGGGGGCGGAGTGAGCAGTTCTTC,CSAIRLAGGRSEQFF
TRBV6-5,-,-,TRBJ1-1,TGTGCCAGCCGAATACCTAGGGGGACTGAAGCTTTCTTT,CASRIPRGTEAFF
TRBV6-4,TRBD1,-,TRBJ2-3,TGTGCCAGCAGTGAAGGGACAGGGGGCGCAGATACGCAGTATTTT,CASSEGTGGADTQYF
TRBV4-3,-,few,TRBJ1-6,TGCGCCAGCAGCCAACAGGGGTTCCTTTCACCCCTCCACTTT,CASSQQGFLSPLHF
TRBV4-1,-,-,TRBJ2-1,TGCGCCAGCAGCCAAGATCCCAATGAGCATTTCTTC,CASSQDPNEHFF
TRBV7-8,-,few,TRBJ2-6,TGTGCCAGCAGCTTACAACCCGGGGCCAACGTCCTGACTTTC,CASSLQPGANVLTF
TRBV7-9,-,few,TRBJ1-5,TGTGCCAGCAGCTTAGAGGCTAGTCCCCAGCATTTT,CASSLEASPQHF
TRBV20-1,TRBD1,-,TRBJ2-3,TGCAGTGCTAGATCCAGGGGGATGGATACGCAGTATTTT,CSARSRGMDTQYF
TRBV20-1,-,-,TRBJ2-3,TGCAGTGCTAGTTTGCGGGTATTAAGTGGCGGAGATACGCAGTATTTT,CSASLRVLSGGDTQYF
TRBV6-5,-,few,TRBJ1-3,TGTGCCAGCATGAGCTCTGGAAACACCATATATTTT,CASMSSGNTIYF
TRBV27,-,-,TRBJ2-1,TGTGCCAGCCGCCTCATGGCCCACAATGAGCAGTTCTTC,CASRLMAHNEQFF
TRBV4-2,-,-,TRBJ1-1,TGTGCCAGCAGCCAAGAGGGACATGACTACCCTGAAGCTTTCTTT,CASSQEGHDYPEAFF
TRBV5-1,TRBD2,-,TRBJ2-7,TGCGCCAGCAGCTTGGGACTAGCGGAATACTACGAGCAGTACTTC,CASSLGLAEYYEQYF
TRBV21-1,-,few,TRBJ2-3,TGTGCCAGCAGCCAGAGGCCAAGCGGGGGGGCGAAGAGGAGGACAGATACGCAGTATTTT,CASSQRPSGGAKRRTDTQYF
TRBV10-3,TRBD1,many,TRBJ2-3,TGTGCCATAGGGACAGTCCGCGGGGATACGCAGTATTTT,CAIGTVRGDTQYF
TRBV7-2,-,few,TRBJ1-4,TGTGCCAGCAGCTTCGTCACGCAGGAAAAACTGTTTTTT,CASSFVTQEKLFF
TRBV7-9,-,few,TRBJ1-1,TGTGCCAGCAGCTTAAGCAGGGACGGAGGTGAAGCTTTCTTT,CASSLSRDGGEAFF
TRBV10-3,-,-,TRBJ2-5,TGTGCCATCAGTGGCCTCCAAGAGGGGGAGACCCAGTACTTC,CAISGLQEGETQYF
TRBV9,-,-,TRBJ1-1,TGTGCCAGCAGCGTAGGGAAGGTGAACACTGAAGCTTTCTTT,CASSVGKVNTEAFF
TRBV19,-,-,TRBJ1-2,TGTGCCAGTAGTATCACCGGGACAACCGGGGACTATGGCTACACCTTC,CASSITGTTGDYGYTF
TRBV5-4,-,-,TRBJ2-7,TGTGCCAGCAGCTTGGGTCAGGACCGGAGGACCTTTTACGAGCAGTACTTC,CASSLGQDRRTFYEQYF
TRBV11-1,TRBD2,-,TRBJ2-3,TGTGCCAGCACTACCCGGGAGGGGATCCGGGATACGCAGTATTTT,CASTTREGIRDTQYF
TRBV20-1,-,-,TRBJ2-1,TGCAGTGCTCCTCCCCGGGACAAGCCCTACGAGCAGTTCTTC,CSAPPRDKPYEQFF
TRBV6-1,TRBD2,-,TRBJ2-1,TGTGCCAGCATTTCCGGGGGGTTTATTAGTGAGCAGTTCTTC,CASISGGFISEQFF
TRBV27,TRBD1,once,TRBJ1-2,TGTGCCAGCAGTGCGGGACAGATCTATGGCTACACCTTC,CASSAGQIYGYTF
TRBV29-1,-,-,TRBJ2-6,TGCAGCGTTGAAGACAGGGCTGGGGCCAACGTCCTGACTTTC,CSVEDRAGANVLTF
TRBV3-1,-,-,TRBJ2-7,TGTGCCAGCACCCCTCAGGGGGGCGGATCCTACGAGCAGTACTTC,CASTPQGGGSYEQYF
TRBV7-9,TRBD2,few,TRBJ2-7,TGTGCCAGCAGCTCGCCCAGGACTAGCGAATCCTACGAGCAGTACTTC,CASSSPRTSESYEQYF
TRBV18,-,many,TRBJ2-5,TGTGCCAGCTCACCGTACCGGGAGACCCAGTACTTC,CASSPYRETQYF
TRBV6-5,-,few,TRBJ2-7,TGTGCCAGCAGGAAGGGGTCCTCCTACGAGCAGTACTTC,CASRKGSSYEQYF
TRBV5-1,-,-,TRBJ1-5,TGCGCCAGCAGCTTGGCGGGTAGCGGCGATCAGCCCCAGCATTTT,CASSLAGSGDQPQHF
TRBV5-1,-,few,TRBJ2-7,TGCGCCAGCAGCTTGGCCGCGGGACGAGCCTCCTACGAGCAGTACTTC,CASSLAAGRASYEQYF
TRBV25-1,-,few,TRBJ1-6,TGTGCCAGCAGTCGGCAGGGAGAAAATTCACCCCTCCACTTT,CASSRQGENSPLHF
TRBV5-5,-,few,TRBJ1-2,TGTGCCAGCAACGGTGGGACAATCTATGGCTACACCTTC,CASNGGTIYGYTF
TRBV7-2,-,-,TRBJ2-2,TGTGCCAGCAGCTTAAGGGGGGGCTCGACCGGGGAGCTGTTTTTT,CASSLRGGSTGELFF
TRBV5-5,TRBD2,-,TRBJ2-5,TGTGCCAGCAGCCCAGGGACTAGCGGGACCCAAGAGACCCAGTACTTC,CASSPGTSGTQETQYF
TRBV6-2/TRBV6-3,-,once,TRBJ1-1,TGTGTCAGCAGCGACACCGCCAACACTGAAGCTTTCTTT,CVSSDTANTEAFF
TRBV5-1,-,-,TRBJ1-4,TGCGCCAGCCGCTTCCGGGAGGGGAATGAAAAACTGTTTTTT,CASRFREGNEKLFF
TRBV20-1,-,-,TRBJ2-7,TGCAGTGCTAGAGATCTCCGGGGGAGCTCCTACGAGCAGTACTTC,CSARDLRGSSYEQYF
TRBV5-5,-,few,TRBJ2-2,TGTGCCAGCAGCTTGGGGGAGGTTCAGGCCGGGGAGCTGTTTTTT,CASSLGEVQAGELFF
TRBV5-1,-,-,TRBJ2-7,TGCGCCAGCACCACTCGGGGCTCAGGAACCTACGAGCAGTACTTC,CASTTRGSGTYEQYF
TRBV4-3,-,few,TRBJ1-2,TGCGCCAGCAGCCAAGATCGGGCATTGGGCTATGGCTACACCTTC,CASSQDRALGYGYTF
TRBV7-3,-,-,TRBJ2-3,TGTGCCAGCAGCCCCGGGGGCGGGGGAGCAGATACACAGTATTTT,CASSPGGGGADTQYF
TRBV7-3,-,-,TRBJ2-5,TGTGCCAGCAGCTTATCGCCTGGGCCTTCGGAGACCCAGTACTTC,CASSLSPGPSETQYF
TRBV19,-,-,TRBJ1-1,TGTGCCAGTATCGGGGGGCGGGCGAACACTGAAGCTTTCTTT,CASIGGRANTEAFF
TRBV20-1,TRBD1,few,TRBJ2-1,TGCAGTGCTAGAGACGGACAGGGGTACAATGAGCAGTTCTTC,CSARDGQGYNEQFF
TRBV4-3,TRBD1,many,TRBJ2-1,TGCGCCAGCAGCCAAGGGCTCTTATCTGGGACAGTCGGCTACAATGAGCAGTTCTTC,CASSQGLLSGTVGYNEQFF
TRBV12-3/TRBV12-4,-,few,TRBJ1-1,TGTGCCAGCAGCTCTTTATCCCGCTCTGAAGCTTTCTTT,CASSSLSRSEAFF
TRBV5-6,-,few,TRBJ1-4,TGTGCCAGCAGCGCTGGGGTAGGGGGTGAAAAACTGTTTTTT,CASSAGVGGEKLFF
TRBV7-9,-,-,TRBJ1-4,TGTGCCAGCAGCTCCTTGAGATCAACTAATGAAAAACTGTTTTTT,CASSSLRSTNEKLFF
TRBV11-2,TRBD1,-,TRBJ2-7,TGTGCCAGCAGCTCCCGGGACAGGGACTCCTACGAGCAGTACTTC,CASSSRDRDSYEQYF
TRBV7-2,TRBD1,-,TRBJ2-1,TGTGCCAGCAGCTTTCCCCGGGACAGGGGGGGGAGTTCCTACAATGAGCAGTTCTTC,CASSFPRDRGGSSYNEQFF